The 28 T cell receptor beta chains in this list originate from one sample, sequenced in a study of control samples from healthy donors and cancer patients. TCRdb's copy holds only in-frame clones and misses some; the assay was immunoSEQ multiplex PCR. The sample has approximately 50,000 clones; 95% are singletons. The material sequenced was blood. The receptor set was obtained from a man aged 30 to 39 in good health.

The rearrangement links TRBV7-9 to TRBJ1-5; D is unresolved. The CDR3 is 12 residues long. Germline V gene lookup returns CDR1 SEHNR and CDR2 FQNEAQ (reference sequence). Deletions cut 3 bases from V and 6 bases from J, with 6 bases between. In nucleotides, the CDR3 is TGTGCCAGCAGCTTCCCGGGTCAGCCCCAGCATTTT. Translated: CASSFPGQPQHF.

The chain links TRBV15 to TRBJ2-7; 11 bases agree with TRBD2. Trimming removed 5 bases from V and 0 bases from J; junction bases left unmatched: 6. The CDR3 has 16 amino acids. Germline assignment: CDR1 LNHNV and CDR2 YYDKDF (reference sequence). CDR3 nucleotide sequence: TGTGCCACCAGCCGGGGACTAGCGGATCACTCCTACGAGCAGTACTTC. It codes for CATSRGLADHSYEQYF.

The chain links TRBV29-1 to TRBJ2-3; 8 bases are shared with TRBD2. CDR3 size: 17 residues. CDR1 and CDR2 (germline): SQVTM, ANQGSEA. V lost 6 bases to trimming and J lost 3 bases; unmatched junction nucleotides: 17. This CDR3 is CSVEKPGLVGGTDTQYF. The CDR3 DNA sequence: TGCAGCGTGGAGAAGCCGGGACTAGTGGGAGGAACAGATACGCAGTATTTT.

This chain links TRBV11-2 with TRBJ1-1; 9 nucleotides line up with TRBD1. Germline V gives CDR1 SGHAT, CDR2 FQNNGV. Trimming cost V 3 bases and J 0 bases; bases outside gene matches: 8. The CDR3 runs 17 residues. In DNA, the CDR3 is TGTGCCAGCAGCTTCCTAGGGACAGGGAGGCTGAACACTGAAGCTTTCTTT. It specifies CASSFLGTGRLNTEAFF.

The chain recombines TRBV5-8 with TRBJ1-1; no clear D gene. CDR3 length equals 15 residues. The ends were cut back, 0 bases at V and 1 base at J, with 10 bases in the middle. Germline V lookup: CDR1 SGHTS, CDR2 YDEGEE. CDR3 bases: TGTGCCAGCAGCTTGGTCAGCAATGGGAACACTGAAGCTTTCTTT. It yields the protein CASSLVSNGNTEAFF.

The chain employs TRBV19 and TRBJ1-5; unclear D gene. Trimming removed 8 bases at V and 6 bases at J, with 20 bases between. The germline gives CDR1 LNHDA, CDR2 SQIVND (reference sequence). This CDR3 comprises 15 residues. The CDR3 sequence is CASRPLPRPGQPQHF. In DNA, the CDR3 is TGTGCCAGTCGGCCCCTACCACGGCCGGGTCAGCCCCAGCATTTT.

This clone is classed as medium-sized. The genes are TRBV6-2 or TRBV6-3 and TRBJ2-7; tentative D call: TRBD1 (6 bases). The CDR3 has 15 amino acids. Trimming took off 6 bases at V and 2 bases at J, with 17 bases between the two ends. Germline V gives CDR1 MNHEY, CDR2 SVGEGT. CDR3 sequence: CASRPQGNGPYEQYF. As DNA, the CDR3 is TGTGCCAGCAGACCTCAGGGGAACGGACCCTACGAGCAGTACTTC.

The rearrangement joins TRBV19 to TRBJ2-1; D possibly corresponds to TRBD2 (5 bases). Germline CDR1 reads LNHDA; CDR2 reads SQIVND (reference sequence). The CDR3 covers 13 residues. Deletions cut 3 bases from V and 8 bases from J, with 11 bases between. CDR3 nucleotide sequence: TGTGCCAGTAGTATCAGAGACGGGGATGAGCAGTTCTTC. It is translated as CASSIRDGDEQFF.

The rearrangement links TRBV11-2 to TRBJ2-3, with TRBD1 matching 7 bases. Germline loops: CDR1 SGHAT, CDR2 FQNNGV. CDR3 length equals 15 residues. J gave up 4 bases and V 5 bases, and 9 bases lay outside the gene matches. CDR3 bases: TGTGCCAGCAGCCAGAACAGGGGATTGGCAGATACGCAGTATTTT. This gives the protein CASSQNRGLADTQYF.

The chain employs TRBV4-1 and TRBJ2-2; TRBD1 matches 8 bases. V lost 0 bases, J lost 3 bases, and 6 bases stayed unmatched. In germline, CDR1 is MGHRA, CDR2 YSYEKL. The CDR3 extends over 17 amino acids. The CDR3 sequence is CASSQDRGQADTGELFF. The DNA of the CDR3 is TGCGCCAGCAGCCAAGATCGGGGACAGGCGGACACCGGGGAGCTGTTTTTT.

The rearrangement joins TRBV28 to TRBJ1-4, with a possible D match to TRBD1 (5 bases). This CDR3 is 15 amino acids long. Trimming stripped 6 bases from V and 12 bases from J, with 23 bases between. CDR1 is MDHEN and CDR2 is SYDVKM in the germline V gene. The CDR3 loop is CASRPIGRGGQELFF. For the CDR3, the DNA is TGTGCCAGCAGACCCATAGGGAGGGGTGGACAAGAACTGTTTTTT.

CDR3 amino acids: CASSLTGRNYEQYF. The CDR3 DNA is TGTGCCAGCAGCTTAACCGGACGGAACTACGAGCAGTACTTC. V is TRBV7-9 and J is TRBJ2-7; no definite D call. Germline assignment: CDR1 SEHNR and CDR2 FQNEAQ (reference sequence). The CDR3 totals 14 residues. V shed 2 bases and J shed 3 bases, with 11 bases lying between them.

The chain links TRBV6-5 to TRBJ2-3, with D perhaps matching TRBD2 (5 bases). Germline CDR1 and CDR2: MNHEY and SVGAGI. V dropped 0 bases and J dropped 1 base, with 5 bases sitting between them. The CDR3 loop spans 14 amino acids. The DNA of the CDR3 is TGTGCCAGCAGTTACTCCGGGGGCACAGATACGCAGTATTTT. It is translated as CASSYSGGTDTQYF.

The chain recombines TRBV7-9 with TRBJ1-2; the D is unclear. The CDR3 spans 14 residues. The ends were cut back, 2 bases at V and 4 bases at J, with 11 bases in the middle. The germline gives CDR1 SEHNR, CDR2 FQNEAQ (reference sequence). Here the CDR3 reads CASSLNNFPYGYTF. The CDR3 DNA follows: TGTGCCAGCAGCTTAAATAACTTCCCCTATGGCTACACCTTC.

This chain joins TRBV7-6 and TRBJ2-2, with TRBD2 matching over 13 bases. This CDR3 is 16 amino acids long. J gave up 6 bases and V 4 bases, and 5 bases lay outside the gene matches. Germline assignment: CDR1 SGHVS and CDR2 FNYEAQ. The CDR3 loop is CASSSRLAGGAGELFF. The CDR3 DNA reads as TGTGCCAGCAGCTCGAGACTAGCGGGAGGAGCCGGGGAGCTGTTTTTT.

The rearrangement uses TRBV11-2 and TRBJ2-7; 7 bases fit TRBD1. Germline loops: CDR1 SGHAT, CDR2 FQNNGV. The CDR3 loop spans 14 amino acids. J lost 2 bases, V lost 4 bases, and 5 bases had no gene match. CDR3 sequence (DNA): TGTGCCAGCAGCTCGCGACAGGGAGCCTACGAGCAGTACTTC. It translates to CASSSRQGAYEQYF.

The V call is TRBV5-1, the J call TRBJ2-7; maybe TRBD2 (6 bases). Deletions cut 2 bases from V and 2 bases from J, with 11 bases between. Germline CDR1 is SGHRS and CDR2 is YFSETQ. CDR3 length: 14 residues. The CDR3 reads CASSFSGGTYEQYF. CDR3 coding DNA: TGCGCCAGCAGCTTCAGTGGGGGGACCTACGAGCAGTACTTC.

This clone was observed a single time. The chain links TRBV9 to TRBJ2-1; TRBD2 might be the D (6 bases). CDR1 SGDLS and CDR2 YYNGEE come from the germline V gene. CDR3 length: 15 amino acids. V gave up 3 bases and J gave up 8 bases, with 18 bases separating them. The CDR3 nucleotides are TGTGCCAGCAGCGATTTCGGGGGTTCTATCTATGAGCAGTTCTTC. This gives the protein CASSDFGGSIYEQFF.

The chain is built from TRBV24-1 and TRBJ2-1; 8 bases align to TRBD1. The junction had 8 bases not matched to a gene; V was cut back by 4 bases and J by 10 bases. From germline, CDR1 is KGHDR and CDR2 SFDVKD. The CDR3 is made up of 14 amino acids. Here the CDR3 DNA reads TGTGCCACCAGTGACGAAACAGGGGGAGGAGAGCAGTTCTTC. Translating gives CATSDETGGGEQFF.

The chain recombines TRBV28 with TRBJ2-1, with D possibly matching TRBD1 (5 bases). With 11 bases removed from V and 8 bases from J, the gap between germline ends came to 16 bases. The CDR3 runs 12 residues. Germline values: CDR1 MDHEN, CDR2 SYDVKM. CDR3 nucleotide sequence: TGTGCCCATTCAGTGGGCAGGGATGAGCAGTTCTTC. Translation gives CAHSVGRDEQFF. The full variable domain, rest sourced from reference TRBV28 and TRBJ2-1, is DVKVTQSSRYLVKRTGEKVFLECVQDMDHENMFWYRQDPGLGLRLIYFSYDVKMKEKGDIPEGYSVSREKKERFSLILESASTNQTSMYLCAHSVGRDEQFFGPGTRLTVL.

V is TRBV18 and J is TRBJ2-2; 10 nucleotides line up with TRBD2. Germline assignment: CDR1 KGHSH and CDR2 LQKENI. V was pared by 2 bases and J by 5 bases, with 11 bases of the junction left unmatched. The CDR3 consists of 18 residues. CDR3 bases: TGTGCCAGCTCACCAATCGCAGCGGGAGGGCCGGTTACCGGGGAGCTGTTTTTT. Translating gives CASSPIAAGGPVTGELFF.

V usage is TRBV19 and J usage is TRBJ2-3; 11 nucleotides agree with TRBD2. The germline V gene encodes CDR1 LNHDA and CDR2 SQIVND (reference sequence). The CDR3 spans 16 residues. After removal of 6 bases from V and 0 bases from J, the junction contained 5 bases not matched to a gene. The CDR3 here is CASSLSSGRSTDTQYF. CDR3 nucleotides: TGTGCCAGTAGCCTTTCTAGCGGGAGGAGCACAGATACGCAGTATTTT.

The chain carries TRBV2 and TRBJ1-1; D is perhaps TRBD1 (6 bases). The germline gives CDR1 SNHLY, CDR2 FYNNEI. The CDR3 has 13 residues. With 6 bases removed from V and 0 bases from J, the gap between germline ends came to 8 bases. The CDR3 coding sequence is TGTGCCAGCAGAGGACAGCTGAACACTGAAGCTTTCTTT. Amino acids: CASRGQLNTEAFF.

The chain couples TRBV5-1 to TRBJ1-2; 10 nucleotides match TRBD1. The CDR3 spans 16 residues. With V trimmed by 7 bases and J by 1 base, 10 bases remained unmatched. From germline, CDR1 is SGHRS and CDR2 YFSETQ. The CDR3 sequence is CASRNPGQGLNYGYTF. The CDR3, as DNA: TGCGCCAGCCGGAATCCGGGACAGGGGCTTAACTATGGCTACACCTTC.

This chain links TRBV7-9 with TRBJ1-2; D is unresolved. The CDR3 is 14 amino acids. Germline values: CDR1 SEHNR, CDR2 FQNEAQ (reference sequence). Trimming took 3 bases from V and 3 from J, leaving 11 bases between them. The CDR3 sequence: CASSFPGSDYGYTF. The CDR3 bases are TGTGCCAGCAGCTTCCCGGGATCGGACTATGGCTACACCTTC.

The rearrangement uses TRBV6-1 and TRBJ1-1, with D unclear. The CDR3 covers 15 residues. The V gene lost 3 bases and the J gene lost 1 base, with 12 bases spanning the gap. CDR1 is MNHNS and CDR2 is SASEGT in the germline V gene. This CDR3 is CASSEKPSGNTEAFF. As DNA, the CDR3 is TGTGCCAGCAGTGAGAAACCGTCCGGGAACACTGAAGCTTTCTTT.

The V gene is TRBV3-1 (or the pseudogene TRBV3-2), the J gene TRBJ2-7; 9 bases agree with TRBD2. Germline CDR1 is LGHDT and CDR2 is YNNKEL (reference sequence). V was pared by 1 base and J by 2 bases, with 3 bases of the junction left unmatched. This CDR3 region has 15 residues. CDR3 sequence (DNA): TGTGCCAGCAGCCAAGGACTAGCGGAGGCCTACGAGCAGTACTTC. Translating gives CASSQGLAEAYEQYF.

The genes are TRBV20-1 and TRBJ1-5; D possibly corresponds to TRBD1 (6 bases). Germline values: CDR1 DFQATT, CDR2 SNEGSKA (reference sequence). Trimming pared 3 bases from V and 3 bases from J, leaving 12 bases between. The CDR3 runs to 14 residues. The DNA of the CDR3 is TGCAGTGCTAGTTGGGGGGCCCTCAATCAGCCCCAGCATTTT. Its protein is CSASWGALNQPQHF.